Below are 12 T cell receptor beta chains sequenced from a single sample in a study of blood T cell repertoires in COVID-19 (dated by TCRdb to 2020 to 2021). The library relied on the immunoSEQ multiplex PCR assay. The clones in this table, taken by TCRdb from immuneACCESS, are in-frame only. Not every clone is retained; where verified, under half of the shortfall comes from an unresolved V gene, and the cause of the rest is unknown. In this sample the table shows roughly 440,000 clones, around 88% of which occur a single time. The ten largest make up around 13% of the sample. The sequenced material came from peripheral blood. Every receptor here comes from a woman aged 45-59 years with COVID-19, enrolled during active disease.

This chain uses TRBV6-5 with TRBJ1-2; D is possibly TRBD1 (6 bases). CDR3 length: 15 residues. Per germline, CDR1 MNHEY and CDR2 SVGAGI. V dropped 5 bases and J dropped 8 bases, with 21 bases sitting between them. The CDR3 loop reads CASSTAFGTSYGYTF. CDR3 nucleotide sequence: TGTGCCAGCAGTACCGCCTTCGGGACATCTTACGGCTACACCTTC.

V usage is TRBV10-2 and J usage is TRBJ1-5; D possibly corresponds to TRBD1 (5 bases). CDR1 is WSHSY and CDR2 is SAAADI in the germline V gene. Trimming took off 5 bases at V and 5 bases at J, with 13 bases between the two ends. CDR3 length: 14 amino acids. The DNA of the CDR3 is TGCGCCAGCAGTTTTACAGGTCCGGATCAGCCCCAGCATTTT. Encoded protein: CASSFTGPDQPQHF.

CDR3 coding DNA: TGTGCCAGCAGCGTAGAAGGTAGCGGGGGGGATCCCGAAGATACGCAGTATTTT. This sequence encodes CASSVEGSGGDPEDTQYF. The chain carries TRBV9 and TRBJ2-3; TRBD2 agrees at 11 bases. V gave up 0 bases and J gave up 5 bases; unmatched junction bases: 11. The CDR3 runs to 18 residues. Germline assignment: CDR1 SGDLS and CDR2 YYNGEE.

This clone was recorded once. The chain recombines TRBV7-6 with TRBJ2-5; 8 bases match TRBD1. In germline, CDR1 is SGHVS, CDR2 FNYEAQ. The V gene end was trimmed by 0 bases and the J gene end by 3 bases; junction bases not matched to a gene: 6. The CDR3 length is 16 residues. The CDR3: CASSLASGQEKETQYF. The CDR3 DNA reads TGTGCCAGCAGCTTAGCCTCGGGACAGGAGAAAGAGACCCAGTACTTC.

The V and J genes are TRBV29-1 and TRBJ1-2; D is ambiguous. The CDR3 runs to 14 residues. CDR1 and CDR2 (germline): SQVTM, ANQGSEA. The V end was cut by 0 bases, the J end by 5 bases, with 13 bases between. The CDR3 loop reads CSVEEAGSRYGYTF. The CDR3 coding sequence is TGCAGCGTTGAAGAGGCGGGGAGCAGGTATGGCTACACCTTC.

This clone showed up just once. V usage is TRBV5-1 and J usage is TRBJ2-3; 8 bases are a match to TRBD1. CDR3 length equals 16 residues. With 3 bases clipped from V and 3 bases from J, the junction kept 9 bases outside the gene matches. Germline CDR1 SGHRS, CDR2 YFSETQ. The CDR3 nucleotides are TGCGCCAGCAGCTCGTCGTCAGGGGGCCTAACAGATACGCAGTATTTT. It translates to CASSSSSGGLTDTQYF.

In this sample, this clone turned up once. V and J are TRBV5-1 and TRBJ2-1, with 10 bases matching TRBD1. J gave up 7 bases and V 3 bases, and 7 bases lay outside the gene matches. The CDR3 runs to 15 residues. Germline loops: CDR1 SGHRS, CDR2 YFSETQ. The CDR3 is CASSSGQGGRNEQFF. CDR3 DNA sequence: TGCGCCAGCAGCTCAGGACAGGGGGGAAGAAATGAGCAGTTCTTC.

CDR3 sequence reads: CASSLEVGVNEQFF. CDR3 sequence (DNA): TGTGCCAGCAGCTTAGAGGTAGGAGTGAATGAGCAGTTCTTC. The chain is built from TRBV11-2 and TRBJ2-1; no clear D gene. CDR1 SGHAT and CDR2 FQNNGV come from the germline V gene. The CDR3 covers 14 residues. V was shortened by 0 bases and J by 7 bases, with 10 bases between the two germline ends.

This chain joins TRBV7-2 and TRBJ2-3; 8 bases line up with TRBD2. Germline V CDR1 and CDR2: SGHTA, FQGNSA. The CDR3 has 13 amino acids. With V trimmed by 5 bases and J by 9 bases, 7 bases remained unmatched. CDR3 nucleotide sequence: TGTGCCAGCAGCGGGGCCCGGGGGGGCACGCAGTATTTT. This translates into CASSGARGGTQYF.

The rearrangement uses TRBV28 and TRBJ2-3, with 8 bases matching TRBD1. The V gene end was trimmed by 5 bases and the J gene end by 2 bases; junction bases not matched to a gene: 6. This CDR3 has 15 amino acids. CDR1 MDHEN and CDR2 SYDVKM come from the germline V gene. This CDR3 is CASSEQGAYTDTQYF. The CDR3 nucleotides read TGTGCCAGCAGTGAGCAGGGGGCGTACACAGATACGCAGTATTTT.

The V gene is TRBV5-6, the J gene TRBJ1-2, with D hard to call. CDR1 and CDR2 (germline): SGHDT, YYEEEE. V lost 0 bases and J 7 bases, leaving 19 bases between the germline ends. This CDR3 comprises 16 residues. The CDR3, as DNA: TGTGCCAGCAGCTTGGAGTCAGCTGTTACCTGGGCTGGCTACACCTTC. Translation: CASSLESAVTWAGYTF.

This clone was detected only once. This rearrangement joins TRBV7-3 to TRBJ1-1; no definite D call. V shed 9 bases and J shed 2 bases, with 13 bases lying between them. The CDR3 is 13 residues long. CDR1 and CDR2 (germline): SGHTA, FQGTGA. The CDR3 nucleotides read TGTGCCAGTTCCGGCGGCCCCAACACTGAAGCTTTCTTT. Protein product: CASSGGPNTEAFF. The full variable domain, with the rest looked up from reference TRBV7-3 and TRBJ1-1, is GAGVSQTPSNKVTEKGKYVELRCDPISGHTALYWYRQSLGQGPEFLIYFQGTGAADDSGLPNDRFFAVRPEGSVSTLKIQRTERGDSAVYLCASSGGPNTEAFFGQGTRLTVV.